This T cell receptor (beta chain) was identified in a study of T cell clonality in common variable immunodeficiency. Overall study results and limits: Common variable immunodeficiency TCR beta sequences reportedly had fewer deletions and N-nucleotide insertions. Links between repertoire features and CVID complications were heterogeneity-limited.

CVID and control samples used equivalent genomic DNA input. Sequencing was performed with immunoSEQ multiplex PCR; in TCRdb, only in-frame clones are kept and a portion is missing. In total the sample includes approximately 30,000 clones, none of them seen once. This clone was detected many times. Its antigen is unidentified. The CDR3 extends 3 residues past the end of the read, so its final part is completed from the germline J gene. Each donor provided about 5 to 8.5 ml of heparinized whole blood. Looked up from germline, CDR1 is MNHNS and CDR2 is SASEGT. After removal of 0 bases from V and 6 bases from J, the junction contained 4 bases not matched to a gene. The CDR3 runs 15 residues.

The sample was peripheral blood mononuclear cells. The rearrangement links TRBV6-1 to TRBJ2-5; 10 positions agree with TRBD1. This TCR derives from a person between 18 and 75 years old in good health. The CDR3 sequence: CASSEAPGQGKTQYF. CDR3 DNA (partial): TGTGCCAGCAGTGAAGCCCCGGGACAGGGGAAGACC.